A selection of T cell receptor beta chains follows, all from one sample in a study of shared clonotypes between healthy human individuals. Sequenced by immunoSEQ multiplex PCR; TCRdb stores in-frame clones only, minus some. The sample includes some 2,000,000 clones, roughly 94% seen only once; the top ten take around 1.1%. Sequencing input: naive CD8+ T cells sorted from blood. Receptors were obtained from a man between 18 and 35 years old in good health. Each CDR3 is given without its conserved first and last residue. D genes are given only for firm matches. Clone size is stated in some rows and not others, as once, few, many or a class when expanded.

TRBJ1-5 | TRBV6-5 | - | - | AKRTVNQPQH
TRBJ1-1 | TRBV6-6 | - | - | ASSPRWDTEAF
TRBJ1-2 | TRBV6-1 | - | - | ASSEIGVQGYGYT
TRBJ2-2 | TRBV5-4 | - | - | ASSLGLAHESPNTGELF
TRBJ2-1 | TRBV4-3 | - | TRBD1 | ASSPGTGYYEQF
TRBJ2-1 | TRBV13 | - | - | ASSPRGAVVRNEQF
TRBJ2-5 | TRBV14 | - | TRBD1 | ASSPTGGAETQY
TRBJ2-1 | TRBV9 | - | - | ASSVGGSYNEQF
TRBJ2-3 | TRBV5-1 | - | TRBD2 | ASSYWTSGYYTDTQY
TRBJ2-1 | TRBV19 | once | - | ASSIVGGGSSYNEQF
TRBJ2-4 | TRBV5-1 | - | TRBD2 | ASSFWISGVKNIQY
TRBJ2-3 | TRBV21-1 | - | - | ASSKSGSTSGRTDTQY
TRBJ2-1 | TRBV13 | - | TRBD2 | ASSERVAGGPNEQF
TRBJ2-3 | TRBV7-8 | - | TRBD2 | ASSAAFGAGDVDTQY
TRBJ1-1 | TRBV6-5 | - | - | ASSTGNTNTEAF
TRBJ1-2 | TRBV5-1 | - | - | ASSLADGYYGYT
TRBJ1-2 | TRBV4-1 | once | TRBD1 | ASSPLSTTGYAWGYT
TRBJ1-6 | TRBV6-5 | - | - | ASSSGVTHSPLH
TRBJ2-7 | TRBV2 | - | TRBD1 | ASSDEAGETGAVYEQY
TRBJ1-6 | TRBV7-3 | - | - | ASSLNLASPLH
TRBJ2-7 | TRBV7-2 | - | - | ASSLARSPLYEQY